These 25 T cell receptor beta chains were sequenced from one sample in a study of cytomegalovirus exposure and HLA in healthy donors. Vbeta (60) and Jbeta (13) primers were used in the PCR. The data were produced by immunoSEQ multiplex PCR, yet TCRdb's version contains in-frame clones alone and is incomplete. Among more than 95,000 clones listed, under 90% were seen once. The sample was PBMCs. Every receptor here comes from a woman in her twenties or thirties in good health and CMV-seronegative.

The V gene is TRBV5-4, the J gene TRBJ1-3; a weak D match, TRBD1 (5 bases). Germline loops: CDR1 SGHNT, CDR2 YYREEE (reference sequence). The CDR3 totals 15 residues. Trimming stripped 0 bases from V and 2 bases from J, with 9 bases between. The DNA for the CDR3 is TGTGCCAGCAGCTTGGCGGGGGTAGCTGGAAACACCATATATTTT. It codes for CASSLAGVAGNTIYF. The full variable domain, rest sourced from reference TRBV5-4 and TRBJ1-3, is ETGVTQSPTHLIKTRGQQVTLRCSSQSGHNTVSWYQQALGQGPQFIFQYYREEENGRGNFPPRFSGLQFPNYSSELNVNALELDDSALYLCASSLAGVAGNTIYFGEGSWLTVV.

The chain joins TRBV11-2 to TRBJ2-1; D might be TRBD2 (6 bases). Trimming shortened V by 0 bases and J by 14 bases, and 20 bases separated the two germline ends. CDR1 and CDR2 (germline): SGHAT, FQNNGV. The CDR3 has 15 amino acids. The CDR3 sequence: CASSLDTGTPFSEFF. The CDR3 region has the DNA TGTGCCAGCAGCTTAGATACCGGGACTCCATTTTCGGAGTTCTTC.

This clone appeared once. The chain couples TRBV7-8 to TRBJ2-7; 8 bases are a match to TRBD1. The germline V gene has CDR1 SGHVS and CDR2 FQNEAQ. V trimming: 4 bases; J trimming: 6 bases; junction bases outside the gene matches: 5. The CDR3 sequence is 13 residues long. Here the CDR3 reads CASSSDRVSEQYF. CDR3 in DNA: TGTGCCAGCAGCTCGGACAGGGTCAGCGAGCAGTACTTC.

The J gene is TRBJ2-3, the V gene TRBV9, with D perhaps matching TRBD2 (6 bases). The V end was cut by 4 bases, the J end by 1 base, with 19 bases between. The CDR3 has 17 residues. The germline V gene has CDR1 SGDLS and CDR2 YYNGEE. CDR3 DNA: TGTGCCAGCAGCACCCGGAGCGGGCGGGGCGGCACAGATACGCAGTATTTT. Translated, it gives CASSTRSGRGGTDTQYF.

This chain links TRBV9 with TRBJ2-2; D possibly corresponds to TRBD2 (6 bases). V shed 2 bases and J shed 4 bases, with 15 bases lying between them. CDR3 size: 16 residues. Germline V gene sequence: CDR1 SGDLS, CDR2 YYNGEE. CDR3 residues: CASSVLADGITGELFF. The CDR3 region has the DNA TGTGCCAGCAGCGTTTTAGCGGACGGGATCACCGGGGAGCTGTTTTTT.

The rearrangement links TRBV15 to TRBJ1-2; D possibly corresponds to TRBD1 (5 bases). Germline values: CDR1 LNHNV, CDR2 YYDKDF (reference sequence). The V end was cut by 0 bases, the J end by 3 bases, with 11 bases between. The CDR3 is 15 amino acids. The CDR3 here is CATSRDQGRDYGYTF. The CDR3 region has the DNA TGTGCCACCAGCAGAGATCAAGGCAGGGACTATGGCTACACCTTC.

The rearrangement joins TRBV7-9 to TRBJ1-5, with D uncertain. Trimming left V 5 bases short and J 4 bases short, with 15 bases between. The V gene's germline CDR1 is SEHNR and CDR2 FQNEAQ (reference sequence). The length of the CDR3 is 15 residues. The CDR3 sequence is CASSRTGGLNQPQHF. In DNA form, the CDR3 reads TGTGCCAGCAGCCGGACGGGAGGGCTGAATCAGCCCCAGCATTTT.

The V gene is TRBV5-1, the J gene TRBJ1-3; D is unclear. The CDR3 has 15 residues. The germline V and J ends were trimmed by 0 bases and 4 bases, with 11 bases remaining between them. CDR1 and CDR2 from the germline V gene are SGHRS and YFSETQ. The CDR3 DNA sequence: TGCGCCAGCAGCTTGGCGTTAGCGGTGGGAAACACCATATATTTT. Amino acid sequence: CASSLALAVGNTIYF.

The chain has TRBV9 and TRBJ2-1, with 11 bases identical to TRBD2. The junction had 3 bases not matched to a gene; V was cut back by 0 bases and J by 7 bases. Germline V gene sequence: CDR1 SGDLS, CDR2 YYNGEE. The CDR3 has 15 amino acids. The DNA of the CDR3 is TGTGCCAGCAGCGTAGGGGCTAGCGGGAGGAATGAGCAGTTCTTC. Translated, it gives CASSVGASGRNEQFF.

The J gene is TRBJ1-1, the V gene TRBV6-6, with D perhaps TRBD1 (6 bases). V was shortened by 8 bases and J by 5 bases, with 15 bases between the two germline ends. Looked up from germline, CDR1 is MNHNY and CDR2 is SVGAGI (reference sequence). CDR3 length equals 13 residues. For the CDR3, the DNA is TGTGCCAGCCACAGGGTGAGGGGAACTGAAGCTTTCTTT. Protein: CASHRVRGTEAFF.

The chain carries TRBV7-9 and TRBJ2-1; D is ambiguous. The germline V and J ends were trimmed by 2 bases and 9 bases, with 8 bases remaining between them. This CDR3 has 12 amino acids. Germline values: CDR1 SEHNR, CDR2 FQNEAQ (reference sequence). CDR3 DNA sequence: TGTGCCAGCAGCTTATCTACGGGTGAGCAGTTCTTC. As protein: CASSLSTGEQFF.

The rearrangement links TRBV13 to TRBJ2-5, with D hard to call. Trimming shortened V by 0 bases and J by 10 bases, and 15 bases separated the two germline ends. The CDR3 runs to 14 residues. Per the germline V gene, CDR1 is PRHDT and CDR2 is FYEKMQ (reference sequence). This CDR3 reads CASSLGRLSDHQYF. The CDR3 nucleotides are TGTGCCAGCAGCTTAGGGAGATTGAGCGACCACCAGTACTTC.

The gene calls are TRBV9 and TRBJ2-7; D is undetermined. Trimming removed 3 bases at V and 0 bases at J, with 13 bases between. The CDR3 has 15 residues. CDR1 and CDR2 (germline): SGDLS, YYNGEE. The CDR3 loop reads CASSGTVKSSYEQYF. The CDR3 DNA reads TGTGCCAGCAGCGGAACAGTCAAGAGCTCCTACGAGCAGTACTTC.

V is TRBV18 and J is TRBJ2-1; TRBD2 matches 14 bases. Trimming took 3 bases from V and 8 from J; bases not matched to a gene: 3. Germline values: CDR1 KGHSH, CDR2 LQKENI. The CDR3 loop spans 15 amino acids. CDR3 loop: CASSPGLAGADEQFF. The CDR3 nucleotides read TGTGCCAGCTCACCGGGACTAGCGGGAGCGGATGAGCAGTTCTTC.

J is TRBJ2-7 and V is TRBV9, with D maybe TRBD1 (6 bases). Germline loops: CDR1 SGDLS, CDR2 YYNGEE. With 4 bases removed from V and 2 bases from J, the gap between germline ends came to 13 bases. This CDR3 is built from 14 residues. Here the CDR3 DNA reads TGTGCCAGCAGCCCCGACAGGACTCCCTACGAGCAGTACTTC. Residues: CASSPDRTPYEQYF.

The rearrangement uses TRBV9 and TRBJ2-5, with 9 bases fitting TRBD1. Trimming took 2 bases from V and 5 from J; bases not matched to a gene: 1. In germline, CDR1 is SGDLS, CDR2 YYNGEE. The CDR3 spans 13 residues. CDR3 bases: TGTGCCAGCAGCGTGGACAGGGGTGAGACCCAGTACTTC. Translated, it gives CASSVDRGETQYF.

This chain joins TRBV5-1 and TRBJ2-1; 13 bases are a match to TRBD2. The germline CDR1 and CDR2 sequences are SGHRS and YFSETQ. V was clipped by 4 bases and J by 8 bases; unmatched bases: 9. CDR3 size: 16 residues. Written as DNA, the CDR3 is TGCGCCAGCAGCCTACGGGGACTAGCGGGACGCGATGAGCAGTTCTTC. Amino acid sequence: CASSLRGLAGRDEQFF.

This rearrangement joins TRBV5-1 to TRBJ2-7, with 11 bases lining up with TRBD2. Germline assignment: CDR1 SGHRS and CDR2 YFSETQ. This CDR3 is built from 17 residues. V trimming: 0 bases; J trimming: 0 bases; junction bases outside the gene matches: 5. In DNA form, the CDR3 reads TGCGCCAGCAGCTTGGGGCTAGCGGGAGGCTTCTCCTACGAGCAGTACTTC. Its translation is CASSLGLAGGFSYEQYF.

The chain has TRBV28 and TRBJ2-1; TRBD2 matches 9 bases. This CDR3 is 14 amino acids long. Germline trimming cut 5 bases from V and 9 bases from J; bases unmatched to any gene: 8. Germline V gene lookup returns CDR1 MDHEN and CDR2 SYDVKM. CDR3 loop: CASSGSGSVREQFF. The CDR3 DNA sequence: TGTGCCAGCAGTGGTAGCGGGAGTGTACGTGAGCAGTTCTTC.

V and J are TRBV7-2 and TRBJ2-5; 10 bases are a match to TRBD1. The ends lost 5 bases at V and 5 bases at J; junction bases unmatched: 5. Per germline, CDR1 SGHTA and CDR2 FQGNSA. The CDR3 covers 14 residues. The CDR3 region has the DNA TGTGCCAGCAGCCCGGGACAGGGGAGGGAGACCCAGTACTTC. This codes for CASSPGQGRETQYF.

The rearrangement uses TRBV7-3 and TRBJ1-2; maybe TRBD1 (5 bases). CDR1 and CDR2 (germline): SGHTA, FQGTGA. V gave up 6 bases and J gave up 2 bases, with 31 bases separating them. This CDR3 contains 20 residues. This CDR3 reads CASSPYSDPRDRTTNYGYTF. The DNA for the CDR3 is TGTGCCAGCAGTCCTTACTCGGACCCCCGCGACAGAACTACGAACTATGGCTACACCTTC.

The rearrangement uses TRBV7-3 and TRBJ2-3; 7 bases line up with TRBD1. The V gene's germline CDR1 is SGHTA and CDR2 FQGTGA. Trimming took 5 bases from V and 2 from J; bases not matched to a gene: 7. CDR3 length: 15 residues. CDR3: CASSTYRGSTDTQYF. Here the CDR3 DNA reads TGTGCCAGCAGCACATACAGGGGCTCCACAGATACGCAGTATTTT.

The chain carries TRBV4-2 and TRBJ2-7, with TRBD1 matching over 9 bases. The V gene end was trimmed by 1 base and the J gene end by 5 bases; junction bases not matched to a gene: 6. Germline values: CDR1 LGHNA, CDR2 YNFKEQ. The CDR3 is made up of 15 amino acids. This CDR3 is CASSQAGQGGNEQYF. CDR3 nucleotides: TGTGCCAGCAGCCAAGCGGGACAGGGAGGCAACGAGCAGTACTTC.

This clone has a handful of counts. This sequence joins TRBV28 and TRBJ2-7; 9 bases map to TRBD2. V was clipped by 2 bases and J by 2 bases; unmatched bases: 16. The CDR3 length is 19 residues. Germline values: CDR1 MDHEN, CDR2 SYDVKM. The CDR3 nucleotides are TGTGCCAGCAGTTTAAGGCGACTCGTGGTAGCGGGAGTAGCCTACGAGCAGTACTTC. It translates to CASSLRRLVVAGVAYEQYF.

The V gene is TRBV5-1, the J gene TRBJ1-3; D possibly corresponds to TRBD1 (6 bases). The CDR3 spans 15 residues. Germline CDR1 is SGHRS and CDR2 is YFSETQ. Deletions cut 4 bases from V and 4 bases from J, with 15 bases between. The CDR3 protein is CASSTQPDRGNTIYF. CDR3 coding DNA: TGCGCCAGCAGCACCCAACCCGACAGGGGAAACACCATATATTTT.